This T cell receptor (beta chain) is drawn from a study of molecular identifiers for immune sequencing clone quantification. V was pared by 1 base and J by 6 bases, with 13 bases between. This CDR3 spans 13 amino acids. CDR1 is GTSNPN and CDR2 is SVGIG in the germline V gene (reference sequence). Sorting selected naive CD8 T cells with a CD8+CD4-CCR7+CD45RA+ phenotype. This clonotype was counted at least ten times. Its antigen is not known. Preparation of the bulk TCR libraries relied on previously described methods and listed TCR primers. TCRdb independently ran MiXCR on the PCR reads; one entry per CDR3 protein. This sample has hundreds of thousands of distinct CDR3 sequences; about 20% occur once, and the top ten carry 0.75% to 0.95%. Regarding the study as a whole: In CMV-specific effectors, clones above 20 copies held over 98% of molecules; naive, under 1%.

J is TRBJ2-7 and V is TRBV30; the D gene is possibly TRBD1 (5 bases). The origin of this receptor is a human donor in good health. Some libraries in this study had Jurkat cell RNA spiked in. Source material: naive CD8+ T cells from blood, with Jurkat cell RNA spiked in. Subset meaning: FACS-sorted CD8+CD4-CCR7+CD45RA+ naive T cells. CDR3 coding DNA: TGTGCCTGGAGTGCCGACAGTGTAGGCGAGCAGTACTTC. Translation: CAWSADSVGEQYF.